The present entry profiles one T cell receptor beta chain with its context. No antigen is known for it. The data stem from a study of T cell responses to AZD1222 COVID-19 vaccine. The CDR3 consists of 11 residues. V was trimmed by 4 bases and J by 6 bases, leaving 4 bases between them. Per the germline V gene, CDR1 is LNHDA and CDR2 is SQIVND (reference sequence). TCRdb's table, derived via immunoSEQ multiplex PCR, lists solely in-frame clones and lacks some. The sample lists about 25,000 clones, roughly 84% seen once, with under 35% in the top ten. Study outcomes and limitations: Dominant CD4 TCR responses targeted spike regions 160-218 and 743-854. Reportedly, nearly half of unique spike TCRs recognized epitopes outside B.1.351/B.1.1.7 mutations.

The chain links TRBV19 to TRBJ2-1; D is uncertain. Here the sequenced sample was peripheral blood, taken 28 days after the second AZD1222 dose. The TCR comes from an adult who received the AZD1222 COVID-19 vaccine. Written as DNA, the CDR3 is TGTGCCAGTAGTAGCGCCAATGAGCAGTTCTTC. This encodes CASSSANEQFF.